This T cell receptor beta chain was identified during a study of T cell repertoires in cytomegalovirus infection. Overall study: Researchers turned to recently identified HLA-C-restricted CMV epitopes as well as well-studied HLA-B-restricted ones. Public TCR beta signatures marked donors with CMV infection and the matching HLA.

TCRdb analysed the reads with MiXCR anew, one entry per CDR3 protein. Of fewer than 1,000,000 distinct CDR3 sequences listed, roughly 30% are singletons. This clonotype was recorded only once. As yet, its antigen is unknown. CDR1 is SGHRS, CDR2 YFSETQ, per germline. V dropped 4 bases and J dropped 1 base, with 14 bases sitting between them. The CDR3 consists of 15 residues. The TCR was taken from a human donor in good health (CMV status not recorded). Some clones in this sample may be carry-over from other donors' samples. The chain combines TRBV5-1 with TRBJ1-1; maybe TRBD1 (5 bases). The sample here was cultured CD8+ T cells from PBMCs, taken from culture after CMV antigen stimulation. CDR3 residues: CASSEDPGTNTEAFF. The CDR3 bases are TGCGCCAGCAGCGAAGACCCGGGGACGAACACTGAAGCTTTCTTT.